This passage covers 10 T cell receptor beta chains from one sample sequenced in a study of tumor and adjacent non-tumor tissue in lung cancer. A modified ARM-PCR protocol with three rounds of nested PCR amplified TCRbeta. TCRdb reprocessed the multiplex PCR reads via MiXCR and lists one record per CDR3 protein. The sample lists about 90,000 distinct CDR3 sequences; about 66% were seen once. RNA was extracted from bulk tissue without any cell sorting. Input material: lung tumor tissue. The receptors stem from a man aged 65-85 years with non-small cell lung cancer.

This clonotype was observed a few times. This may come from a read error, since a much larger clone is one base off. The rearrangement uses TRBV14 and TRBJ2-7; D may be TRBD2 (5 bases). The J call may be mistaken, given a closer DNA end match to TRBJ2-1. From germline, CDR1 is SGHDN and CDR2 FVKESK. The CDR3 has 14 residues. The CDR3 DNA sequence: TGTGCCAGCAGCCAAGTCCGAGGGTCCTACGAGCAGTTCTTC. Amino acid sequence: CASSQVRGSYEQFF.

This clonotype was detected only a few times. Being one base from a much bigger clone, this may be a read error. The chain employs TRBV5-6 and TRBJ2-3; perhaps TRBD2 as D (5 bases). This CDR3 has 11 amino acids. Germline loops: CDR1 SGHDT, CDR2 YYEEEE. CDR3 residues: CASSLRDTRYF. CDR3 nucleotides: TGTGCCAGCAGCCTCCGGGATACGCGGTATTTT.

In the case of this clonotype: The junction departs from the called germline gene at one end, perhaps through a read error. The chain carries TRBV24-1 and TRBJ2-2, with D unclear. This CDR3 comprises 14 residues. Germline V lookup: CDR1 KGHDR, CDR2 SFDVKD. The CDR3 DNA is TGTACCACCTCCCCCGACGGAAACACCGGGGAGCTGTTTTTT. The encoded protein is CTTSPDGNTGELFF.

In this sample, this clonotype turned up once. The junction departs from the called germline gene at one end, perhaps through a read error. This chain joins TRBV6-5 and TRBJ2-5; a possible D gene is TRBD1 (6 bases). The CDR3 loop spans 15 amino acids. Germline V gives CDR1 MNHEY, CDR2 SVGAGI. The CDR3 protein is CARSYQGMYRETQYF. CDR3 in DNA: TGTGCCAGAAGTTATCAGGGGATGTACCGAGAGACCCAGTACTTC.

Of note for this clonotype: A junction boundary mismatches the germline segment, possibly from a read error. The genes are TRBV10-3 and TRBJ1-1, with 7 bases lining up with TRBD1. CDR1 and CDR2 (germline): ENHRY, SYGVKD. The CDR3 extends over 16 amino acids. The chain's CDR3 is CGISAILGGVDTEAFF. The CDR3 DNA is TGTGGCATCAGTGCCATTTTAGGGGGCGTTGACACTGAAGCCTTCTTT.

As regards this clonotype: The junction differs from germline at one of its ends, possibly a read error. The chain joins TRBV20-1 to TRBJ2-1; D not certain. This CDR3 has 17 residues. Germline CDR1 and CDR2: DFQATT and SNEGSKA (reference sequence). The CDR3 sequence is CSARGGEMKGSYNEQLF. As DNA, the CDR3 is TGCAGTGCTAGGGGTGGTGAGATGAAAGGCTCCTACAATGAGCAGTTATTC.

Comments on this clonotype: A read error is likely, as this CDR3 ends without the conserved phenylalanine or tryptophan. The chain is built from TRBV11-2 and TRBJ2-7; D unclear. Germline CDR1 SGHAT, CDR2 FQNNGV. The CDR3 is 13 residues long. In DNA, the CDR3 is TGTGCCAGCAGCCTAGATCCAGAGTACGAGCAGTACCTC. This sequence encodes CASSLDPEYEQYL.

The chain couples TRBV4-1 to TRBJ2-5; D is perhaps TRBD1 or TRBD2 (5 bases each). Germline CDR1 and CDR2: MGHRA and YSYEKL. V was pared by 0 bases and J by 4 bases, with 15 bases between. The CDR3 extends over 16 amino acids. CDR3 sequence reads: CASSQEPLGVRETQYF. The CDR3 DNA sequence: TGCGCCAGCAGCCAAGAGCCACTGGGGGTTAGAGAGACCCAGTACTTC.

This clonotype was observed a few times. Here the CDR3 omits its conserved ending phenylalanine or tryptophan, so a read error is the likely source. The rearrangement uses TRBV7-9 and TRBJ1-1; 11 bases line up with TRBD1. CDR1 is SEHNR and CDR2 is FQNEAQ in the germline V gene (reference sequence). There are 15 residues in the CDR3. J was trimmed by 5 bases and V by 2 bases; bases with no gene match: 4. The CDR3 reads CASSLRGQGATEAFL. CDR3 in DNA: TGTGCCAGCAGCTTAAGAGGACAGGGGGCAACTGAAGCTTTCCTT.

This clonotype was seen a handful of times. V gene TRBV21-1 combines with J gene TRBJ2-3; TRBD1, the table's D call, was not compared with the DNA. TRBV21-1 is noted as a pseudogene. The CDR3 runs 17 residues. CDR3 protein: CASSKRPTGGCTDTQYF. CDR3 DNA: TGTGCCAGCAGCAAACGCCCGACGGGGGGATGCACAGATACGCAGTATTTT.